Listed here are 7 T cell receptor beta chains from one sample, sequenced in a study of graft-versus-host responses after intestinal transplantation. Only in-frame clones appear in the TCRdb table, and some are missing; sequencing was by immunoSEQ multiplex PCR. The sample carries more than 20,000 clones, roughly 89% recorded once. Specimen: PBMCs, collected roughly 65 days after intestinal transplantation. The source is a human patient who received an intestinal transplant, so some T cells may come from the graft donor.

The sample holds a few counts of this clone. The CDR3 DNA reads TGTGCCAGCAGTGACTCCCCATCTGAGCCCTATGGCTACACCTTC. Protein product: CASSDSPSEPYGYTF. This chain uses TRBV6-4 with TRBJ1-2; no firm D call. V lost 0 bases and J lost 4, with 12 bases in between. The CDR3 loop spans 15 amino acids. Germline V gene lookup returns CDR1 MRHNA and CDR2 SNTAGT.

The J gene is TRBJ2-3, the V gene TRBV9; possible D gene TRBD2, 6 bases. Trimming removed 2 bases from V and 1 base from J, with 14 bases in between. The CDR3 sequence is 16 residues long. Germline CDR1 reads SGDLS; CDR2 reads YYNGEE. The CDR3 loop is CASSVYGGGGTDTQYF. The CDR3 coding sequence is TGTGCCAGCAGCGTCTACGGGGGTGGCGGCACAGATACGCAGTATTTT.

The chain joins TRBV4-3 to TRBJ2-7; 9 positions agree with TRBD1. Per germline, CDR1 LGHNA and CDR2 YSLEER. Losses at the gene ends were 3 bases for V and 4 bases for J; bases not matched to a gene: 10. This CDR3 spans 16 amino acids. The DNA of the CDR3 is TGCGCCAGCAGCCAGAGCACAGGGGGCAGGCGGTACGAGCAGTACTTC. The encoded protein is CASSQSTGGRRYEQYF.

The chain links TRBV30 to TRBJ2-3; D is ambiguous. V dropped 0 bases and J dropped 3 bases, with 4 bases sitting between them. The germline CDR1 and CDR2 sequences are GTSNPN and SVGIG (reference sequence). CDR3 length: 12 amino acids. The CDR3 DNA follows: TGTGCCTGGAGTGTCGAAACAGATACGCAGTATTTT. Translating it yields CAWSVETDTQYF. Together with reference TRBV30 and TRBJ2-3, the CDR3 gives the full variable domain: SQTIHQWPATLVQPVGSPLSLECTVEGTSNPNLYWYRQAAGRGLQLLFYSVGIGQISSEVPQNLSASRPQDRQFILSSKKLLLSDSGFYLCAWSVETDTQYFGPGTRLTVL.

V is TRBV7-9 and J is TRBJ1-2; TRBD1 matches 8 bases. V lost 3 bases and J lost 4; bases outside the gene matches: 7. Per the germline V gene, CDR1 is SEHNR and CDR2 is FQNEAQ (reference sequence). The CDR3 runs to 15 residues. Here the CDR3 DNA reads TGTGCCAGCAGCTTTCGGACAGGGTACGGCTATGGCTACACCTTC. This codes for CASSFRTGYGYGYTF. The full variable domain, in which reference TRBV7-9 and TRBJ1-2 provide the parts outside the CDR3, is DTGVSQNPRHKITKRGQNVTFRCDPISEHNRLYWYRQTLGQGPEFLTYFQNEAQLEKSRLLSDRFSAERPKGSFSTLEIQRTEQGDSAMYLCASSFRTGYGYGYTFGSGTRLTVV.

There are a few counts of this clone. The CDR3 DNA reads as TGTGCCAGCAGTGACTCGTCAAAGGGCGTAGATACGCAGTATTTT. Residues: CASSDSSKGVDTQYF. This chain connects TRBV6-4 to TRBJ2-3; D uncertain. The germline V gene has CDR1 MRHNA and CDR2 SNTAGT. The V and J ends lost 0 bases and 5 bases respectively, with 12 bases between them. This CDR3 contains 15 residues.

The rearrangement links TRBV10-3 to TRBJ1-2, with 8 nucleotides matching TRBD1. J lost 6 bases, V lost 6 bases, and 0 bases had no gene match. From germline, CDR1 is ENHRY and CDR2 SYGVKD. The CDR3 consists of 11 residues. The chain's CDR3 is CAIRTGDGYTF. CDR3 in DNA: TGTGCCATCAGGACAGGGGATGGCTACACCTTC.